This T cell receptor beta chain was sequenced in a study of early T cells in non-severe SARS-CoV-2 infection. Germline V gene sequence: CDR1 SGHDT, CDR2 YYEEEE. This CDR3 is 15 amino acids long. V lost 2 bases, J lost 5 bases, and 14 bases lay in between. This clonotype was found many times. One entry per CDR3 protein results from TCRdb running MiXCR on the 5' RACE reads. This sample has 50,000 to 65,000 distinct CDR3 sequences; around 10% occur once, and the top ten carry 3.5% to 5%. The rearrangement links TRBV5-6 to TRBJ2-1; tentative D call: TRBD1 (5 bases). The specimen was whole blood. The sequence came from an adult who was a healthcare worker with PCR-confirmed SARS-CoV-2 infection or an uninfected control (not recorded which). The CDR3 region is CASSLSRDPHNEQFF. CDR3 bases: TGTGCCAGCAGCTTATCCAGGGATCCTCACAATGAGCAGTTCTTC.